The 23 T cell receptor beta chains given below trace back to one sample, sequenced in a study of regulatory T cells in long-lasting Graves disease. Construction of the TCR beta libraries employed iRepertoire HTBI primers in conjunction with Arm-PCR of CDR3 regions. One entry per CDR3 protein results from TCRdb running MiXCR on the multiplex PCR reads. The table includes about 500,000 distinct CDR3 sequences, roughly 15% detected once. Regarding time point: newly diagnosed GD, antithyroid drugs for less than 3 months. The TCR library was prepared using RNA isolated from PBMCs. In addition, the sample was reused for a study of T cells in Graves' hyperthyroidism and ophthalmopathy.

The starting material was peripheral blood mononuclear cells (PBMCs), obtained at new diagnosis, from a patient treated with antithyroid drugs. These receptors all come from a man aged 40-55 years with Graves disease.

The rearrangement links TRBV20-1 to TRBJ1-1, with TRBD1 matching 7 bases. CDR1 is DFQATT and CDR2 is SNEGSKA in the germline V gene (reference sequence). The CDR3 extends over 13 amino acids. V shed 6 bases, J shed 1 base, and the junction held 5 bases outside the gene matches. This CDR3 is CSAAQGPNTEAFF. In nucleotides, the CDR3 is TGCAGTGCCGCACAGGGGCCGAACACTGAAGCTTTCTTT.

This clonotype was seen many times. J is TRBJ2-7 and V is TRBV5-1, with D possibly TRBD1 on 5 matching bases. The V gene lost 5 bases and the J gene lost 0 bases, with 9 bases spanning the gap. Germline V gene lookup returns CDR1 SGHRS and CDR2 YFSETQ. The CDR3 extends over 13 amino acids. CDR3 region: CASSQDTSYEQYF. As DNA, the CDR3 is TGCGCCAGCAGTCAGGACACCTCCTACGAGCAGTACTTC.

At least ten counts were recorded for this clonotype. The rearrangement joins TRBV6-1 to TRBJ2-2; 14 positions match TRBD2. V shed 7 bases and J 0 bases; nucleotides not matched to a gene: 7. CDR1 and CDR2 from the germline V gene are MNHNS and SASEGT. This CDR3 contains 18 residues. The CDR3 region has the DNA TGTGCCAGCAACAACGGACTAGCGGGAGGAACGAACACCGGGGAGCTGTTTTTT. It codes for CASNNGLAGGTNTGELFF.

This clonotype was seen only a few times. The chain uses TRBV4-2 and TRBJ2-7, with 9 positions matching TRBD1. The CDR3 contains 15 residues. Germline V gene data show CDR1 as LGHNA and CDR2 as YNFKEQ. V trimming: 5 bases; J trimming: 1 base; junction bases outside the gene matches: 6. For the CDR3, the DNA is TGTGCCAGCAGCTCGTTACAGGGGGCATCCTACGAGCAGTACTTC. This sequence encodes CASSSLQGASYEQYF.

There are a few counts of this clonotype. The V and J genes are TRBV7-2 and TRBJ2-3; 8 nucleotides match TRBD1. J gave up 2 bases and V 1 base, and 5 bases lay outside the gene matches. Germline-derived CDR1 and CDR2 are SGHTA and FQGNSA. The CDR3 is 16 residues long. CDR3 nucleotide sequence: TGTGCCAGCAGCTTAGGCAGGGGGCTACTCACAGATACGCAGTATTTT. Translation gives CASSLGRGLLTDTQYF.

This clonotype was observed at least ten times. The chain carries TRBV20-1 and TRBJ1-5, with 7 positions matching TRBD1. The CDR3 loop spans 13 amino acids. The germline V gene encodes CDR1 DFQATT and CDR2 SNEGSKA (reference sequence). The CDR3 DNA follows: TGCAGCTCAAGACAGGGTAGGGATCAGCCCCAGCATTTT. Translation gives CSSRQGRDQPQHF.

This clonotype was recorded many times. V usage is TRBV30 and J usage is TRBJ2-3; D is unresolved. The CDR3 runs 15 residues. Germline values: CDR1 GTSNPN, CDR2 SVGIG (reference sequence). CDR3 nucleotides: TGTGCTCTTGCTCCTGGACGGCCAGTCACAGATACGCAGTATTTT. Translation: CALAPGRPVTDTQYF.

At least ten counts were recorded for this clonotype. The rearrangement links TRBV6-1 to TRBJ2-7, with D perhaps matching TRBD2 (6 bases). The CDR3 contains 13 residues. V was clipped by 4 bases and J by 6 bases, with 13 bases between them. From germline, CDR1 is MNHNS and CDR2 SASEGT. The CDR3 protein is CASSVLGGPEQYF. The CDR3, as DNA: TGTGCCAGCAGTGTTTTGGGAGGCCCCGAGCAGTACTTC.

This clonotype came up once. A clone one base away is much larger, so this may be a read error. The J gene is TRBJ2-7, the V gene TRBV20-1, with D unclear. This CDR3 is built from 15 residues. The germline CDR1 and CDR2 sequences are DFQATT and SNEGSKA (reference sequence). CDR3 protein: CSARDAGRSSYEQCF. DNA for the CDR3: TGCAGTGCTAGAGATGCCGGCAGGAGCTCCTACGAGCAGTGCTTC.

This clonotype appeared many times. This chain joins TRBV24-1 and TRBJ2-1, with D possibly TRBD2 on 6 matching bases. This CDR3 is 16 amino acids long. V was pared by 4 bases and J by 0 bases, with 12 bases between. The germline gives CDR1 KGHDR, CDR2 SFDVKD. CDR3 sequence (DNA): TGTGCCACCAGTGACCGCGGGACTTTCTCCTACAATGAGCAGTTCTTC. Residues: CATSDRGTFSYNEQFF.

This clonotype was counted a few times. V gene TRBV6-1 combines with J gene TRBJ1-3, with no clear D. V lost 7 bases and J 0 bases, leaving 13 bases between the germline ends. The length of the CDR3 is 15 residues. The V gene's germline CDR1 is MNHNS and CDR2 SASEGT. CDR3 region: CASNTGASSGNTIYF. CDR3 in DNA: TGTGCCAGCAATACGGGAGCCAGCTCTGGAAACACCATATATTTT.

J is TRBJ1-2 and V is TRBV6-1; 9 bases are a match to TRBD1. The CDR3 is 15 amino acids. With V trimmed by 3 bases and J by 6 bases, 8 bases remained unmatched. Looked up from germline, CDR1 is MNHNS and CDR2 is SASEGT. The CDR3 sequence is CASSDSRGQGNGYTF. The CDR3 DNA reads TGTGCCAGCAGTGATTCCCGGGGACAGGGTAATGGCTACACCTTC.

This clonotype was seen a handful of times. V and J are TRBV29-1 and TRBJ2-1, with D possibly called TRBD1 or TRBD2 (5 bases each). V lost 6 bases, J lost 5 bases, and 5 bases lay in between. The CDR3 extends over 10 amino acids. Per germline, CDR1 SQVTM and CDR2 ANQGSEA. CDR3 nucleotides: TGCAGCGTGGGACACAATGAGCAGTTCTTC. Residues: CSVGHNEQFF.

The chain is built from TRBV4-1 and TRBJ2-7; TRBD1 aligns across 10 bases. The CDR3 spans 16 residues. V dropped 0 bases and J dropped 0; count of bases not matched to a gene: 2. Germline V gene lookup returns CDR1 MGHRA and CDR2 YSYEKL. CDR3 sequence reads: CASSQDRDRGSYEQYF. The CDR3 region has the DNA TGCGCCAGCAGCCAAGATCGGGACAGGGGCTCCTACGAGCAGTACTTC.

This clonotype was detected a few times. The CDR3 region is CSVMGLLHSGANVLTF. For the CDR3, the DNA is TGCAGCGTGATGGGACTTCTACACTCTGGGGCCAACGTCCTGACTTTC. The V gene is TRBV29-1, the J gene TRBJ2-6, with D possibly being TRBD2 (6 bases). Per germline, CDR1 SQVTM and CDR2 ANQGSEA. The CDR3 covers 16 residues. The ends were cut back, 6 bases at V and 0 bases at J, with 15 bases in the middle.

The V and J genes are TRBV6-1 and TRBJ1-5; D is undetermined. Per the germline V gene, CDR1 is MNHNS and CDR2 is SASEGT. This CDR3 region has 13 residues. The ends were cut back, 5 bases at V and 5 bases at J, with 10 bases in the middle. The CDR3 DNA reads TGTGCCAGCAGTCCGTCCTCTTATCAGCCCCAGCATTTT. It encodes CASSPSSYQPQHF.

The table lists this clonotype with many counts. The chain recombines TRBV20-1 with TRBJ2-7; possibly TRBD2 for D (5 bases). This CDR3 has 13 residues. CDR1 DFQATT and CDR2 SNEGSKA come from the germline V gene (reference sequence). V was shortened by 7 bases and J by 0 bases, with 13 bases between the two germline ends. CDR3 loop: CSGLAPSSYEQYF. CDR3 DNA: TGCAGTGGCTTAGCGCCCAGCTCCTACGAGCAGTACTTC.

This chain's CDR3 is CASSPRLAGLNTGELFF. The CDR3 nucleotides read TGCGCCAGCAGCCCCAGACTAGCGGGGTTGAACACCGGGGAGCTGTTTTTT. J is TRBJ2-2 and V is TRBV4-1; 11 bases match TRBD2. With 4 bases clipped from V and 1 base from J, the junction kept 5 bases outside the gene matches. This CDR3 spans 17 amino acids. Per germline, CDR1 MGHRA and CDR2 YSYEKL.

This clonotype was seen only a few times. This may stem from a read error, because a much larger clone lies one nucleotide away. The rearrangement joins TRBV12-3 or TRBV12-4 to TRBJ2-7; D is uncertain. CDR3 length: 13 amino acids. With 7 bases removed from V and 6 bases from J, the gap between germline ends came to 16 bases. CDR3 sequence (DNA): TGTGCCAGCACCCTAACGACTGGCGGCGAGCAGTACTTC. It codes for CASTLTTGGEQYF.

This clonotype was seen at least ten times. This chain links TRBV7-2 with TRBJ2-3, with no clear D. The CDR3 spans 11 residues. Between the trimmed V and J ends, which lost 4 bases and 9 bases, there was a span of 8 bases. Germline V gene sequence: CDR1 SGHTA, CDR2 FQGNSA. CDR3 nucleotides: TGTGCCAGCAGCTCTTCTACCACGCAGTATTTT. It specifies CASSSSTTQYF.

This clonotype showed up just a few times. The rearrangement uses TRBV28 and TRBJ1-1; a possible D gene is TRBD1 (5 bases). Germline assignment: CDR1 MDHEN and CDR2 SYDVKM. CDR3 length: 15 amino acids. V shed 5 bases and J shed 5 bases, with 18 bases lying between them. The CDR3 DNA follows: TGTGCCAGCAGTCGAGGTGACAGAACGGGAACTGAAGCTTTCTTT. Its protein product is CASSRGDRTGTEAFF.

This clonotype was observed many times. This chain connects TRBV10-2 to TRBJ1-2; D is uncertain. CDR1 is WSHSY and CDR2 is SAAADI in the germline V gene. The CDR3 sequence is 13 residues long. The V end was cut by 3 bases, the J end by 4 bases, with 9 bases between. CDR3 DNA: TGCGCCAGCAGTGACGGCCAGGTCTATGGCTACACCTTC. It specifies CASSDGQVYGYTF.

The sample holds many counts of this clonotype. The CDR3 nucleotides are TGCGCCAGCAGCTTGGTAATGGACAGGCGTATATCCTACGAGCAGTACTTC. This encodes CASSLVMDRRISYEQYF. The gene calls are TRBV5-1 and TRBJ2-7; 7 bases agree with TRBD1. V gave up 0 bases and J gave up 1 base; unmatched junction bases: 10. The CDR3 covers 17 residues. Germline loops: CDR1 SGHRS, CDR2 YFSETQ.